One sample yielded the 21 T cell receptor beta chains listed below, sequenced in a study of cytomegalovirus exposure and HLA in healthy donors. PCR primers comprised 60 Vbeta and 13 Jbeta primers. Sequencing used immunoSEQ multiplex PCR; TCRdb keeps in-frame clones, though not all of them. The sample holds over 150,000 clones, around 85% seen once. Material: PBMCs. These receptors all stem from a boy between 2 and 15 years old in good health and CMV-seronegative.

J is TRBJ2-3 and V is TRBV28; TRBD1 matches at 7 bases. V shed 6 bases, J shed 15 bases, and the junction held 12 bases outside the gene matches. The V gene's germline CDR1 is MDHEN and CDR2 SYDVKM. This CDR3 has 12 amino acids. The CDR3 region is CASRPQGLRYYF. The CDR3 DNA sequence: TGTGCCAGCAGACCACAGGGGCTCCGATACTATTTT.

The chain joins TRBV5-5 to TRBJ1-1; D perhaps matches TRBD1 (6 bases). V shed 0 bases and J shed 7 bases, with 13 bases lying between them. CDR3 length: 14 amino acids. Germline lookup yields CDR1 SGHKS and CDR2 YYEKEE (reference sequence). The CDR3: CASSLERGHYEAFF. CDR3 in DNA: TGTGCCAGCAGCTTGGAGAGGGGACACTATGAAGCTTTCTTT.

J is TRBJ2-1 and V is TRBV4-1, with TRBD1 as a possible D gene (6 bases). CDR1 is MGHRA and CDR2 is YSYEKL in the germline V gene. Trimming removed 4 bases from V and 7 bases from J, with 23 bases in between. The CDR3 contains 17 residues. CDR3 amino acids: CASSRLKGGLGMNEQFF. The CDR3 nucleotides are TGCGCCAGCAGCCGCCTGAAAGGGGGATTAGGGATGAATGAGCAGTTCTTC.

The chain carries TRBV4-2 and TRBJ1-1; 7 bases align to TRBD1. Germline CDR1 is LGHNA and CDR2 is YNFKEQ. After removal of 0 bases from V and 4 bases from J, the junction contained 5 bases not matched to a gene. The CDR3 contains 15 residues. CDR3 DNA: TGTGCCAGCAGCCAAGACCCTACAGGGGTCACTGAAGCTTTCTTT. It specifies CASSQDPTGVTEAFF.

J is TRBJ2-7 and V is TRBV28; TRBD1 is a possible D gene (5 bases). V lost 8 bases to trimming and J lost 0 bases, with 14 bases between them. Germline-derived CDR1 and CDR2 are MDHEN and SYDVKM. This CDR3 has 14 amino acids. The CDR3 is CASLDTLGSYEQYF. CDR3 sequence (DNA): TGTGCCAGCCTGGACACCTTGGGCTCCTACGAGCAGTACTTC. Full variable domain (rest looked up from reference TRBV28 and TRBJ2-7): DVKVTQSSRYLVKRTGEKVFLECVQDMDHENMFWYRQDPGLGLRLIYFSYDVKMKEKGDIPEGYSVSREKKERFSLILESASTNQTSMYLCASLDTLGSYEQYFGPGTRLTVT.

This rearrangement joins TRBV7-6 to TRBJ1-3; D is undetermined. Germline V gene data show CDR1 as SGHVS and CDR2 as FNYEAQ. The CDR3 runs to 13 residues. V was clipped by 3 bases and J by 4 bases, with 7 bases between them. CDR3 amino acids: CASSFGAGNTIYF. Written as DNA, the CDR3 is TGTGCCAGCAGCTTTGGAGCGGGAAACACCATATATTTT.

This clone was picked up one time. The chain has TRBV9 and TRBJ2-5, with TRBD2 matching 7 bases. The CDR3 is made up of 13 amino acids. V lost 2 bases, J lost 7 bases, and 5 bases stayed unmatched. Germline CDR1 and CDR2: SGDLS and YYNGEE. This chain's CDR3 is CASSVSGAGTQYF. CDR3 nucleotide sequence: TGTGCCAGCAGCGTGAGCGGGGCGGGGACCCAGTACTTC.

This rearrangement joins TRBV5-1 to TRBJ1-5; the match to TRBD1 covers 7 bases. The CDR3 totals 14 residues. V lost 4 bases and J lost 3; bases outside the gene matches: 4. The germline V gene has CDR1 SGHRS and CDR2 YFSETQ. CDR3 protein: CASSPGTVNQPQHF. CDR3 bases: TGCGCCAGCAGCCCCGGGACAGTCAATCAGCCCCAGCATTTT. The complete variable domain, with remaining parts taken from reference TRBV5-1 and TRBJ1-5, reads KAGVTQTPRYLIKTRGQQVTLSCSPISGHRSVSWYQQTPGQGLQFLFEYFSETQRNKGNFPGRFSGRQFSNSRSEMNVSTLELGDSALYLCASSPGTVNQPQHFGDGTRLSIL.

V and J are TRBV5-1 and TRBJ2-7, with D perhaps TRBD2 (5 bases). V was shortened by 0 bases and J by 5 bases, with 12 bases between the two germline ends. The CDR3 is made up of 14 amino acids. In germline, CDR1 is SGHRS, CDR2 YFSETQ. The CDR3 here is CASSLGSLRDEQYF. CDR3 sequence (DNA): TGCGCCAGCAGCTTGGGTTCGCTGAGGGACGAGCAGTACTTC.

The V and J genes are TRBV11-2 and TRBJ1-4, with D possibly being TRBD1 (5 bases). In germline, CDR1 is SGHAT, CDR2 FQNNGV. CDR3 length: 17 residues. The V end was cut by 0 bases, the J end by 3 bases, with 14 bases between. DNA of the CDR3: TGTGCCAGCAGCTTAGACTCAGGGTTTGTAGCTAATGAAAAACTGTTTTTT. Protein sequence: CASSLDSGFVANEKLFF.

V and J are TRBV7-9 and TRBJ2-5, with TRBD2 matching 11 bases. CDR1 and CDR2 from the germline V gene are SEHNR and FQNEAQ (reference sequence). The CDR3 extends over 14 amino acids. J was trimmed by 4 bases and V by 3 bases; bases with no gene match: 1. The DNA of the CDR3 is TGTGCCAGCAGCTTCACTAGCGGGGGAGAGACCCAGTACTTC. Its protein is CASSFTSGGETQYF.

This chain's CDR3 is CASSPRARGTDTQYF. The CDR3 DNA reads as TGTGCCAGCAGTCCTCGTGCACGCGGCACAGATACGCAGTATTTT. The gene calls are TRBV27 and TRBJ2-3, with D unclear. The CDR3 loop spans 15 amino acids. Trimming took 5 bases from V and 1 from J, leaving 13 bases between them. Germline V gives CDR1 MNHEY, CDR2 SMNVEV (reference sequence).

In the case of this clone: This specimen includes other DNA sequences encoding the same CDR3. The V call is TRBV21-1, the J call TRBJ1-5; the table names TRBD1, a call not compared with the DNA. TRBV21-1 is given as a pseudogene. The CDR3 is 16 residues long. CDR3 region: CASSTLGTADNQPQHF. CDR3 DNA sequence: TGTGCCAGCAGCACTCTCGGGACAGCCGACAATCAGCCCCAGCATTTT.

The CDR3 sequence is CASSISAGNTIYF. The CDR3, as DNA: TGTGCCAGCAGTATCTCGGCTGGAAACACCATATATTTT. V usage is TRBV6-5 and J usage is TRBJ1-3; D is ambiguous. CDR1 is MNHEY, CDR2 SVGAGI, per germline. The CDR3 has 13 amino acids. Trimming removed 5 bases at V and 2 bases at J, with 7 bases between.

This clone was seen only a few times. CDR3 sequence: CATTFNYEQYV. CDR3 DNA: TGTGCCACCACATTTAACTACGAGCAGTACGTC. The chain couples TRBV6-4 to TRBJ2-7; D is ambiguous. Trimming removed 10 bases from V and 3 bases from J, with 10 bases in between. Germline CDR1 MRHNA, CDR2 SNTAGT. The CDR3 spans 11 residues.

This clone is a singleton in its sample. The J gene is TRBJ1-2, the V gene TRBV27; a possible D gene is TRBD1 (6 bases). CDR1 and CDR2 from the germline V gene are MNHEY and SMNVEV (reference sequence). This CDR3 comprises 13 residues. The V and J ends lost 2 bases and 3 bases respectively, with 7 bases between them. The CDR3 coding sequence is TGTGCCAGCAGTTTAGGACAGCACTATGGCTACACCTTC. The encoded protein is CASSLGQHYGYTF.

The J gene is TRBJ2-3, the V gene TRBV10-2; TRBD2 aligns across 12 bases. The CDR3 spans 17 residues. Per the germline V gene, CDR1 is WSHSY and CDR2 is SAAADI. V was pared by 4 bases and J by 5 bases, with 10 bases of the junction left unmatched. The CDR3 reads CASSGPTSGRWLDTQYF. The CDR3 DNA sequence: TGCGCCAGCAGTGGTCCGACTAGCGGGAGATGGTTAGATACGCAGTATTTT.

V and J are TRBV7-2 and TRBJ2-1; TRBD1 might be the D (5 bases). The CDR3 is 15 amino acids. Germline V gives CDR1 SGHTA, CDR2 FQGNSA. V shed 3 bases and J shed 0 bases, with 9 bases lying between them. As DNA, the CDR3 is TGTGCCAGCAGCTTTGACAGAGGCTCCTACAATGAGCAGTTCTTC. Encoded protein: CASSFDRGSYNEQFF.

This sequence joins TRBV10-3 and TRBJ1-1, with D hard to call. Trimming took off 2 bases at V and 4 bases at J, with 20 bases between the two ends. The CDR3 totals 17 residues. Germline V gene sequence: CDR1 ENHRY, CDR2 SYGVKD. DNA for the CDR3: TGTGCCATCAGTGAGGCCCTAGCGAGGGTATTGGGCACTGAAGCTTTCTTT. Protein: CAISEALARVLGTEAFF.

This clone was observed a single time. The chain couples TRBV27 to TRBJ1-6; possibly TRBD1 for D (5 bases). CDR1 and CDR2 from the germline V gene are MNHEY and SMNVEV (reference sequence). This CDR3 comprises 15 residues. V was trimmed by 3 bases and J by 10 bases, leaving 16 bases between them. The DNA of the CDR3 is TGTGCCAGCAGTTTCGTTCGGGGGTTCGGGTCACCCCTCCACTTT. This translates into CASSFVRGFGSPLHF.

This rearrangement joins TRBV15 to TRBJ1-1, with TRBD1 matching over 7 bases. After removal of 8 bases from V and 4 bases from J, the junction contained 7 bases not matched to a gene. The CDR3 extends over 13 amino acids. Germline V gene data show CDR1 as LNHNV and CDR2 as YYDKDF (reference sequence). CDR3 in DNA: TGTGCCACCTCGACAGGGAAGGGCACTGAAGCTTTCTTT. This sequence encodes CATSTGKGTEAFF.